This T cell receptor (beta chain) was captured by sequencing in a study of OX40 agonist ivuxolimab in advanced cancers. Looking at the study overall: Those treated in dose escalation had hepatocellular carcinoma, melanoma, renal cell cancer or head and neck cancer.

Worth noting for this clone: The antigen remains unidentified.

Sequencing used immunoSEQ multiplex PCR; TCRdb keeps in-frame clones, though not all of them. The sample contains more than 65,000 clones, nearly 90% of which appear only once. The study, taken as a whole, reports: CD4+ and CD8+ T cells in blood underwent clonal expansion by week 6 at 0.1 to 3.0 mg/kg. Which antigen the expanded peripheral T cells recognized is unknown. Compared with CD4+, CD8+ T cells on average had more expanded clones.

This CDR3 is built from 12 residues. V gave up 5 bases and J gave up 7 bases, with 14 bases separating them. The germline V gene encodes CDR1 GTSNPN and CDR2 SVGIG (reference sequence). This chain joins TRBV30 and TRBJ1-1; a weak D match, TRBD1 (5 bases). The sample in question was CD4+ or CD8+ T cells sorted from blood, obtained in a trial of the OX40 agonist ivuxolimab. This sequence was found in an adult with an advanced solid tumor such as melanoma, head and neck, liver or kidney cancer. The CDR3 reads CAWGGFYNEAFF. CDR3 coding DNA: TGTGCCTGGGGGGGTTTTTACAATGAAGCTTTCTTT.